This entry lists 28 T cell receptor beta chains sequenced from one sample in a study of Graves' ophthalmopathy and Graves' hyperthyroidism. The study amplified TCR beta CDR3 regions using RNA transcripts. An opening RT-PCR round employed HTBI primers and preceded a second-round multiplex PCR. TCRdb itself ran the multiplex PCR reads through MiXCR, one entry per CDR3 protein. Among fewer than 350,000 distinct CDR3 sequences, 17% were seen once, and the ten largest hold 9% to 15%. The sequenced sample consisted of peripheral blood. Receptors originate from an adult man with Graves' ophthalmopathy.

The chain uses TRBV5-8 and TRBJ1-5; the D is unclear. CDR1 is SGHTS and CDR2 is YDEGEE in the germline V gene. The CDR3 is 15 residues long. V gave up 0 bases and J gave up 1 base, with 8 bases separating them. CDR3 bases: TGTGCCAGCAGCTTGGACAGAAGAAGCAATCAGCCCCAGCATTTT. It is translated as CASSLDRRSNQPQHF.

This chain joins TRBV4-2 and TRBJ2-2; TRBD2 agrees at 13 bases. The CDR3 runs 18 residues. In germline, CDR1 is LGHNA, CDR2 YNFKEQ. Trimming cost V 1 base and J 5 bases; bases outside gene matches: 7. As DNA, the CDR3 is TGTGCCAGCAGCCAAGGAGGGACTAGCGGGATTCGTACCGGGGAGCTGTTTTTT. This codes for CASSQGGTSGIRTGELFF.

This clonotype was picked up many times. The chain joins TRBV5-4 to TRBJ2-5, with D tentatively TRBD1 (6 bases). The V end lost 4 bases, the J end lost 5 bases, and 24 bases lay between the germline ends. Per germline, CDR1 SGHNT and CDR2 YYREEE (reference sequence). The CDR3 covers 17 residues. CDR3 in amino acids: CASSRLTGKVRGETQYF. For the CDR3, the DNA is TGTGCCAGCAGCCGACTTACAGGGAAGGTGCGCGGTGAGACCCAGTACTTC. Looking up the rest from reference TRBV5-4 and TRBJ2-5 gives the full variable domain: ETGVTQSPTHLIKTRGQQVTLRCSSQSGHNTVSWYQQALGQGPQFIFQYYREEENGRGNFPPRFSGLQFPNYSSELNVNALELDDSALYLCASSRLTGKVRGETQYFGPGTRLLVL.

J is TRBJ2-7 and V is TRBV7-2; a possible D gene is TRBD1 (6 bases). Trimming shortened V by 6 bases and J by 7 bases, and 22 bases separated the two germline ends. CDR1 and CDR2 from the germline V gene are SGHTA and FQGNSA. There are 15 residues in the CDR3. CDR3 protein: CASRTVGGGPGEQYF. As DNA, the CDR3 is TGTGCCAGCAGGACGGTTGGTGGGGGCCCCGGGGAGCAGTACTTC.

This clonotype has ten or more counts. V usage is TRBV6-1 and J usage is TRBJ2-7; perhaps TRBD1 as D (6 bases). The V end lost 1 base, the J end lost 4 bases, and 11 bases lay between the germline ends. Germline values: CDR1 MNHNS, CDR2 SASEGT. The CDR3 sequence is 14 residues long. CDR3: CASSEGGHVYEQYF. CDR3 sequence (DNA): TGTGCCAGCAGTGAAGGGGGGCATGTTTACGAGCAGTACTTC.

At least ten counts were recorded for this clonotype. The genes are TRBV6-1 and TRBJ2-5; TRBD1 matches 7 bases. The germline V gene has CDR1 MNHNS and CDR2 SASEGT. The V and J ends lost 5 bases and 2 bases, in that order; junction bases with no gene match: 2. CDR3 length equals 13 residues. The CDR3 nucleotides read TGTGCCAGCAGTAAACAGGGGCAAGAGACCCAGTACTTC. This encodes CASSKQGQETQYF.

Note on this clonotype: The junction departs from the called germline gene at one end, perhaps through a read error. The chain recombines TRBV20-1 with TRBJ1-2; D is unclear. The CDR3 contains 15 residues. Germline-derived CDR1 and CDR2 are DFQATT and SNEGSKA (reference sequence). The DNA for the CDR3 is TGCAGTGCGATTACCGGGATAGGGTGGAACTATGGCTACATCTTC. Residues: CSAITGIGWNYGYIF.

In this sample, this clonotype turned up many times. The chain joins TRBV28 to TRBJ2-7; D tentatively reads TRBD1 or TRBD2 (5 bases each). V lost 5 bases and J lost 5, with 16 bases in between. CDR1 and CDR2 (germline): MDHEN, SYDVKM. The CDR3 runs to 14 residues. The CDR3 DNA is TGTGCCAGCAGTCTTACAAGGGACGGCGACGAGCAGTACTTC. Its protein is CASSLTRDGDEQYF.

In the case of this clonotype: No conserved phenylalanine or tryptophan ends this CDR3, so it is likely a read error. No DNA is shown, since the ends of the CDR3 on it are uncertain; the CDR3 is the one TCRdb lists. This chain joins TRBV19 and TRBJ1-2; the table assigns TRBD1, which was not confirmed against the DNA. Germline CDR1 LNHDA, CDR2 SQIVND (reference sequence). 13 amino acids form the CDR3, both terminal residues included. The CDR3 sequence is CATSPGQNNGYIS.

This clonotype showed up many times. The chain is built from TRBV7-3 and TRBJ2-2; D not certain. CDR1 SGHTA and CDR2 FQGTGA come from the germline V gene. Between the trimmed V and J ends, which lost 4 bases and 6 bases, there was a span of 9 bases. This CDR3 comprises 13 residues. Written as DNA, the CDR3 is TGTGCCAGCAGCTCCCAGTCTGCCGGGGAGCTGTTTTTT. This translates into CASSSQSAGELFF.

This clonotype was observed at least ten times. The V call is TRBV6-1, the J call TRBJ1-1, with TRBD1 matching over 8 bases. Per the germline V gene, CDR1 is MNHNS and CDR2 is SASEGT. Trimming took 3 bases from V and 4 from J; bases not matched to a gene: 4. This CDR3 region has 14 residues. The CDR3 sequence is CASSDWTGSTEAFF. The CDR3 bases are TGTGCCAGCAGTGATTGGACAGGGAGCACTGAAGCTTTCTTT.

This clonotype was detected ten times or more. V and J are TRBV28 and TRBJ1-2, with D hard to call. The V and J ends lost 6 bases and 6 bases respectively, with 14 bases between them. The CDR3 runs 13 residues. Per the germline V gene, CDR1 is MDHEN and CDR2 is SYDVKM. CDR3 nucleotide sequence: TGTGCCAGCAGGCCTCTTTCTATCCATGGCTACACCTTC. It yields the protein CASRPLSIHGYTF.

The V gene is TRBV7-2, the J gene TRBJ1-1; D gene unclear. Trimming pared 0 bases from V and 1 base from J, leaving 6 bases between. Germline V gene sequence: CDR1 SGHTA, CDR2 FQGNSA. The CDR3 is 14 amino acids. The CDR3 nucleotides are TGTGCCAGCAGCTTAGCGAACCGGAACACTGAAGCTTTCTTT. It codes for CASSLANRNTEAFF.

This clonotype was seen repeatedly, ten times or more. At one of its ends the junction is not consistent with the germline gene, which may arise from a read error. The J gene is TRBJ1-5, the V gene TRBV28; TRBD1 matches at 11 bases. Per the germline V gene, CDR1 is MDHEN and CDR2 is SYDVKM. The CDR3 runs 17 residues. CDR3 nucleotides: TGCGCCAGCAGTCCACCCCCCGGGACAGGGGGACGGCAGCCCCAGCATTTT. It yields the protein CASSPPPGTGGRQPQHF.

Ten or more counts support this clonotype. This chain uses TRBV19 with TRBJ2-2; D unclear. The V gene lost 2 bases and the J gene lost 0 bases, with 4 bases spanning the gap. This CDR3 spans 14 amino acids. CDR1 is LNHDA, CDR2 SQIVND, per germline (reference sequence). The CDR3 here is CASSITTNTGELFF. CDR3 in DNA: TGTGCCAGTAGTATAACCACGAACACCGGGGAGCTGTTTTTT.

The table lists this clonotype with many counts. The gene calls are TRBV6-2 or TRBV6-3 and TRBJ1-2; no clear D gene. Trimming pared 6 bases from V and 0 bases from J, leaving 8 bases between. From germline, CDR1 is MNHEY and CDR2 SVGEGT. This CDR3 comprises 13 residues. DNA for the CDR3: TGTGCCAGCAGCTATAATTCTAACTATGGCTACACCTTC. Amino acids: CASSYNSNYGYTF.

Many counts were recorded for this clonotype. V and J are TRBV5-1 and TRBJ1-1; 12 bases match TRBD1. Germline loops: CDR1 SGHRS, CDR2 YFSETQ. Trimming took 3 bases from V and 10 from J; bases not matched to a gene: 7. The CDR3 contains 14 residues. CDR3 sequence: CASSWGQGAEGAFF. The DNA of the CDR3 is TGCGCCAGCAGCTGGGGACAGGGGGCCGAGGGAGCTTTCTTT.

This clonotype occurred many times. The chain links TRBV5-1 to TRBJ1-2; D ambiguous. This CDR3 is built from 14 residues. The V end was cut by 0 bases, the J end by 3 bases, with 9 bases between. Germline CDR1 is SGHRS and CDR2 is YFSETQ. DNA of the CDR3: TGCGCCAGCAGCTTGGAAGGCAGCGACTATGGCTACACCTTC. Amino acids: CASSLEGSDYGYTF.

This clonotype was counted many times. CDR3 amino acids: CASSTRSTGRAGEKLFF. CDR3 coding DNA: TGTGCCAGTAGTACCCGGTCCACGGGGCGAGCGGGTGAAAAACTGTTTTTT. The chain combines TRBV19 with TRBJ1-4; TRBD1 is a possible D gene (5 bases). Germline V CDR1 and CDR2: LNHDA, SQIVND (reference sequence). This CDR3 comprises 17 residues. V dropped 4 bases and J dropped 7 bases, with 22 bases sitting between them.

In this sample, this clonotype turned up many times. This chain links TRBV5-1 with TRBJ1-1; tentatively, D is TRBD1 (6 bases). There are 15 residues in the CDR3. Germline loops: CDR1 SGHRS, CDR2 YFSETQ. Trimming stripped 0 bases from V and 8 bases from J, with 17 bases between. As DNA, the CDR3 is TGCGCCAGCAGCTTGGGAGTGGGGGCTCTGGGCGAAGCTTTCTTT. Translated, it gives CASSLGVGALGEAFF.

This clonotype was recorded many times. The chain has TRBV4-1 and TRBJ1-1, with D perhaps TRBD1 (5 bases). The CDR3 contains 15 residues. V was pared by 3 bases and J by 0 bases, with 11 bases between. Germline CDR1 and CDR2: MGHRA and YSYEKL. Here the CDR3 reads CASSQGQTMNTEAFF. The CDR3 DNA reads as TGCGCCAGCAGCCAGGGGCAGACCATGAACACTGAAGCTTTCTTT.

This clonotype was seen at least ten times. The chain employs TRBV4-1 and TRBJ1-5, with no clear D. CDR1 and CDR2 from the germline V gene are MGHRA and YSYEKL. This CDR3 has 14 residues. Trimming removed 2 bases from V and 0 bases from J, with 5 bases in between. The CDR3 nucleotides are TGCGCCAGCAGCCAACACAGTAGCAATCAGCCCCAGCATTTT. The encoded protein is CASSQHSSNQPQHF.

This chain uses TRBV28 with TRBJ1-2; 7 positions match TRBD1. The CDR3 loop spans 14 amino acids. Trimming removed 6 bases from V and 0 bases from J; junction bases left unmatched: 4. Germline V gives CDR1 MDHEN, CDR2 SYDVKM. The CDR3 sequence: CASRPGTANYGYTF. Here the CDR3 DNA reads TGTGCCAGCAGACCCGGGACAGCTAACTATGGCTACACCTTC.

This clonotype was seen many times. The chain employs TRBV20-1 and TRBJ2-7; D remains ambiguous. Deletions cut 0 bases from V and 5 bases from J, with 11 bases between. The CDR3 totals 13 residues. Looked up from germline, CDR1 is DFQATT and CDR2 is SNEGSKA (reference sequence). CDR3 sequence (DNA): TGCAGTGCTAGAGATATTTTGGCTCACGAGCAGTACTTC. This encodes CSARDILAHEQYF.

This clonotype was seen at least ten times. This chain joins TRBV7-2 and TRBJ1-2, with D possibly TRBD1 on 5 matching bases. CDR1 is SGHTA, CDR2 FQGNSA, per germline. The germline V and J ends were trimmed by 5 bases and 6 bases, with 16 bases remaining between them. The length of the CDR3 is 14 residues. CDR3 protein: CASSPPGGRNGYTF. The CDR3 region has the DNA TGTGCCAGCAGCCCACCCGGGGGAAGGAATGGCTACACCTTC. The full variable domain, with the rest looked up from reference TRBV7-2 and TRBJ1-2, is GAGVSQSPSNKVTEKGKDVELRCDPISGHTALYWYRQSLGQGLEFLIYFQGNSAPDKSGLPSDRFSAERTGGSVSTLTIQRTQQEDSAVYLCASSPPGGRNGYTFGSGTRLTVV.

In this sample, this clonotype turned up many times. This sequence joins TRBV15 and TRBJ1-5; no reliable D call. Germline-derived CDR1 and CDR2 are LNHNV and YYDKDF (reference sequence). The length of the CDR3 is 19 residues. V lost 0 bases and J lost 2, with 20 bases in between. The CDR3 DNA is TGTGCCACCAGCAGAGATTCCCCCCAAGGTGCGCCGGGCAATCAGCCCCAGCATTTT. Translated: CATSRDSPQGAPGNQPQHF. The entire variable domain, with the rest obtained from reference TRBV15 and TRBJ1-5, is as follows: DAMVIQNPRYQVTQFGKPVTLSCSQTLNHNVMYWYQQKSSQAPKLLFHYYDKDFNNEADTPDNFQSRRPNTSFCFLDIRSPGLGDTAMYLCATSRDSPQGAPGNQPQHFGDGTRLSIL.

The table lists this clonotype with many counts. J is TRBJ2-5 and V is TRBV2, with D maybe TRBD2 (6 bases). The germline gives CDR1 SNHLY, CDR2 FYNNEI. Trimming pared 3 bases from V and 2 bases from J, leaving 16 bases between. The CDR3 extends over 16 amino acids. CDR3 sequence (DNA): TGTGCCAGCAGTGATAATCATCCGGGACTTCAAGAGACCCAGTACTTC. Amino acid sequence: CASSDNHPGLQETQYF.

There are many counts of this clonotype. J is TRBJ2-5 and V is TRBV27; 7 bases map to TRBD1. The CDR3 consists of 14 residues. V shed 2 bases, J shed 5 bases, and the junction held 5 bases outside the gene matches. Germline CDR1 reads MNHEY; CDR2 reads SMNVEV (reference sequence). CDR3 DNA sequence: TGTGCCAGCAGTTTAGACAGGGAAACGGAGACCCAGTACTTC. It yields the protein CASSLDRETETQYF.